The 29 T cell receptor beta chains reported below all come from one sample, sequenced in a study of a mutant IDH1 vaccine in newly diagnosed glioma. Described time point: week 5, during vaccination. The study gave 300 ug of mutant IDH1 20-mer peptide per vaccine dose, with topical imiquimod. Their cognate antigens are unknown. The protocol was immunoSEQ multiplex PCR, while the TCRdb copy is restricted to in-frame clones and leaves out a portion. The sample consists of 38,000 or so clones, approximately 93% of them appearing once. The source was PBMCs, collected from a glioma patient whose treatment included an IDH1 peptide vaccine. The receptor source for this set is a man aged 50-59 years with glioma.

The chain couples TRBV7-9 to TRBJ2-1; D is possibly TRBD2 (6 bases). Germline V CDR1 and CDR2: SEHNR, FQNEAQ (reference sequence). Trimming removed 7 bases at V and 4 bases at J, with 20 bases between. The CDR3 totals 16 residues. The CDR3 nucleotides are TGTGCCAGCATCCGGGGGACCGCGATGGGGTACAATGAGCAGTTCTTC. This sequence encodes CASIRGTAMGYNEQFF.

The chain is built from TRBV7-6 and TRBJ1-5; no definite D call. V was trimmed by 3 bases and J by 2 bases, leaving 8 bases between them. There are 14 residues in the CDR3. Germline V gives CDR1 SGHVS, CDR2 FNYEAQ. The CDR3 loop reads CASSFGNGNQPQHF. The CDR3 DNA reads as TGTGCCAGCAGCTTTGGCAATGGCAATCAGCCCCAGCATTTT.

The CDR3: CASSASGSYTGELFF. Here the CDR3 DNA reads TGTGCCAGCAGCGCGAGCGGGAGTTACACCGGGGAGCTGTTTTTT. The chain employs TRBV11-2 and TRBJ2-2; 8 nucleotides line up with TRBD2. Germline CDR1 is SGHAT and CDR2 is FQNNGV. J was trimmed by 3 bases and V by 5 bases; bases with no gene match: 5. The length of the CDR3 is 15 residues.

V and J are TRBV7-9 and TRBJ1-4; 9 bases agree with TRBD1. Germline V gene lookup returns CDR1 SEHNR and CDR2 FQNEAQ (reference sequence). The CDR3 runs 15 residues. V lost 5 bases, J lost 3 bases, and 4 bases stayed unmatched. The CDR3 region is CASSGRDRANEKLFF. Here the CDR3 DNA reads TGTGCCAGCAGCGGCCGGGACAGGGCTAATGAAAAACTGTTTTTT.

The chain has TRBV5-1 and TRBJ2-7; the D is unclear. Trimming stripped 1 base from V and 1 base from J, with 6 bases between. The CDR3 length is 13 residues. Germline V gene data show CDR1 as SGHRS and CDR2 as YFSETQ. DNA for the CDR3: TGCGCCAGCAGCTTGTACAGTTCCTACGAGCAGTACTTC. Protein sequence: CASSLYSSYEQYF.

This clone occurred once. The chain couples TRBV9 to TRBJ2-7, with 11 bases identical to TRBD1. V dropped 4 bases and J dropped 0; count of bases not matched to a gene: 3. CDR1 and CDR2 from the germline V gene are SGDLS and YYNGEE. CDR3 length: 15 amino acids. CDR3 loop: CASSPGTGGSYEQYF. In nucleotides, the CDR3 is TGTGCCAGCAGCCCTGGGACAGGGGGCTCCTACGAGCAGTACTTC.

J is TRBJ1-4 and V is TRBV29-1; a possible D gene is TRBD1 (5 bases). This CDR3 spans 12 amino acids. Germline V gene lookup returns CDR1 SQVTM and CDR2 ANQGSEA. Trimming took off 6 bases at V and 4 bases at J, with 9 bases between the two ends. The CDR3 DNA follows: TGCAGCGTCACAGGAAATAATGAAAAACTGTTTTTT. Protein sequence: CSVTGNNEKLFF.

The gene calls are TRBV4-2 and TRBJ2-2; 10 nucleotides line up with TRBD2. Germline V gives CDR1 LGHNA, CDR2 YNFKEQ. The V gene end was trimmed by 3 bases and the J gene end by 4 bases; junction bases not matched to a gene: 17. The CDR3 runs 20 residues. The CDR3 sequence is CASSQVGTSGKYGGTGELFF. The CDR3 DNA is TGTGCCAGCAGCCAGGTCGGAACTAGCGGGAAATATGGGGGCACCGGGGAGCTGTTTTTT.

In nucleotides, the CDR3 is TGTGCCAGCAGTTACTCGCGGGGACGCACAGATACGCAGTATTTT. It is translated as CASSYSRGRTDTQYF. This chain joins TRBV6-5 and TRBJ2-3, with D perhaps TRBD2 (6 bases). In germline, CDR1 is MNHEY, CDR2 SVGAGI. CDR3 length: 15 amino acids. Trimming removed 0 bases from V and 1 base from J, with 8 bases in between.

This rearrangement joins TRBV10-2 to TRBJ2-1; 8 positions match TRBD2. V was clipped by 4 bases and J by 4 bases; unmatched bases: 3. Germline CDR1 is WSHSY and CDR2 is SAAADI. This CDR3 is 14 amino acids long. The CDR3 loop is CASSAGGLYNEQFF. CDR3 sequence (DNA): TGCGCCAGCAGTGCGGGAGGGTTATACAATGAGCAGTTCTTC.

This rearrangement joins TRBV19 to TRBJ2-5, with 15 bases identical to TRBD2. The CDR3 is made up of 17 amino acids. Germline-derived CDR1 and CDR2 are LNHDA and SQIVND (reference sequence). Trimming cost V 3 bases and J 5 bases; bases outside gene matches: 7. The CDR3 spells CASSMGLAGGLMETQYF. The CDR3 nucleotides read TGTGCCAGTAGTATGGGACTAGCGGGGGGATTGATGGAGACCCAGTACTTC.

The CDR3 DNA reads TGTGCCAGCAGCTCACCATCAGGACAGCGCACAGATACGCAGTATTTT. Its protein is CASSSPSGQRTDTQYF. The chain couples TRBV11-2 to TRBJ2-3; perhaps TRBD1 as D (6 bases). The CDR3 is 16 amino acids. V dropped 4 bases and J dropped 1 base, with 15 bases sitting between them. Germline assignment: CDR1 SGHAT and CDR2 FQNNGV.

This clone came up a few times. The rearrangement uses TRBV9 and TRBJ1-6, with 7 positions matching TRBD1. Germline assignment: CDR1 SGDLS and CDR2 YYNGEE. V lost 6 bases and J lost 7; bases outside the gene matches: 7. This CDR3 region has 14 residues. As DNA, the CDR3 is TGTGCCAGCACCCCAGAGGGACAGAATTCACCCCTCCACTTT. It translates to CASTPEGQNSPLHF.

The CDR3: CASSLLAGASYNEQFF. CDR3 nucleotide sequence: TGCGCCAGCAGCCTCCTAGCGGGAGCCTCCTACAATGAGCAGTTCTTC. This chain links TRBV4-1 with TRBJ2-1, with 10 positions matching TRBD2. Germline-derived CDR1 and CDR2 are MGHRA and YSYEKL. This CDR3 is 16 amino acids long. Unmatched junction bases numbered 3, after V lost 4 bases and J lost 0 bases.

The rearrangement uses TRBV30 and TRBJ1-2; D is possibly TRBD1 (6 bases). V dropped 1 base and J dropped 7 bases, with 13 bases sitting between them. The CDR3 is made up of 13 amino acids. The germline gives CDR1 GTSNPN, CDR2 SVGIG (reference sequence). The CDR3 sequence is CAWSGGGLSGYTF. The DNA for the CDR3 is TGTGCCTGGAGTGGAGGGGGGTTGAGTGGCTACACCTTC. Combining the CDR3 with reference TRBV30 and TRBJ1-2 gives the whole variable domain SQTIHQWPATLVQPVGSPLSLECTVEGTSNPNLYWYRQAAGRGLQLLFYSVGIGQISSEVPQNLSASRPQDRQFILSSKKLLLSDSGFYLCAWSGGGLSGYTFGSGTRLTVV.

This chain uses TRBV29-1 with TRBJ1-2, with D possibly being TRBD1 (5 bases). V lost 7 bases, J lost 4 bases, and 19 bases lay in between. This CDR3 spans 14 amino acids. Germline V gives CDR1 SQVTM, CDR2 ANQGSEA. CDR3 residues: CSAPSGARGYGYTF. CDR3 DNA sequence: TGCAGCGCCCCTAGTGGGGCCCGGGGCTATGGCTACACCTTC. The full variable domain, with the rest looked up from reference TRBV29-1 and TRBJ1-2, is SAVISQKPSRDICQRGTSLTIQCQVDSQVTMMFWYRQQPGQSLTLIATANQGSEATYESGFVIDKFPISRPNLTFSTLTVSNMSPEDSSIYLCSAPSGARGYGYTFGSGTRLTVV.

The chain recombines TRBV7-2 with TRBJ1-1; 8 nucleotides align to TRBD1. Trimming took 5 bases from V and 4 from J; bases not matched to a gene: 6. The CDR3 runs to 14 residues. Germline V gene lookup returns CDR1 SGHTA and CDR2 FQGNSA. The CDR3 loop is CASSLQDRATEAFF. The CDR3 DNA reads TGTGCCAGCAGCCTACAGGACAGGGCCACTGAAGCTTTCTTT.

The J gene is TRBJ1-2, the V gene TRBV4-2, with D maybe TRBD1 (6 bases). V was pared by 0 bases and J by 7 bases, with 15 bases between. This CDR3 has 15 residues. The germline V gene encodes CDR1 LGHNA and CDR2 YNFKEQ. The CDR3 DNA follows: TGTGCCAGCAGCCAAGAATTTACAGGGCCATCTGGCTACACCTTC. Protein product: CASSQEFTGPSGYTF.

This clone was counted a single time. The chain couples TRBV7-9 to TRBJ1-3; tentative D call: TRBD1 (5 bases). CDR3 length equals 17 residues. V was clipped by 1 base and J by 0 bases, with 13 bases between them. In germline, CDR1 is SEHNR, CDR2 FQNEAQ (reference sequence). The CDR3 DNA reads as TGTGCCAGCAGCTTAGGGGCAGGGCCTCGCTCTGGAAACACCATATATTTT. Translation: CASSLGAGPRSGNTIYF.

The rearrangement uses TRBV29-1 and TRBJ1-2, with a possible D match to TRBD1 (5 bases). Per germline, CDR1 SQVTM and CDR2 ANQGSEA. Trimming left V 4 bases short and J 3 bases short, with 12 bases between. CDR3 length: 13 residues. The CDR3 here is CSVGGVRDYGYTF. The CDR3 DNA is TGCAGCGTTGGGGGGGTCAGAGACTATGGCTACACCTTC.

The J gene is TRBJ2-3, the V gene TRBV13; 8 bases map to TRBD1. Losses at the gene ends were 5 bases for V and 6 bases for J; bases not matched to a gene: 7. Germline lookup yields CDR1 PRHDT and CDR2 FYEKMQ (reference sequence). The CDR3 extends over 14 amino acids. CDR3 loop: CASSASDRADTQYF. The CDR3 bases are TGTGCCAGCAGCGCATCGGACAGGGCGGATACGCAGTATTTT.

The chain links TRBV27 to TRBJ1-1; the match to TRBD1 covers 7 bases. CDR1 and CDR2 (germline): MNHEY, SMNVEV (reference sequence). J was trimmed by 0 bases and V by 5 bases; bases with no gene match: 6. CDR3 length equals 15 residues. The CDR3 here is CASSPGTAMNTEAFF. In DNA, the CDR3 is TGTGCCAGCAGTCCAGGGACAGCGATGAACACTGAAGCTTTCTTT.

The V and J genes are TRBV15 and TRBJ1-1; tentatively, D is TRBD1 (5 bases). Germline loops: CDR1 LNHNV, CDR2 YYDKDF (reference sequence). V lost 5 bases and J 0 bases, leaving 13 bases between the germline ends. The CDR3 sequence is 15 residues long. CDR3 sequence reads: CATSLPGGVNTEAFF. The CDR3, as DNA: TGTGCCACCAGCCTCCCGGGGGGAGTGAACACTGAAGCTTTCTTT. The full variable domain, its missing parts supplied by reference TRBV15 and TRBJ1-1, is DAMVIQNPRYQVTQFGKPVTLSCSQTLNHNVMYWYQQKSSQAPKLLFHYYDKDFNNEADTPDNFQSRRPNTSFCFLDIRSPGLGDTAMYLCATSLPGGVNTEAFFGQGTRLTVV.

In this sample, this clone turned up once. This chain links TRBV6-6 with TRBJ1-2; D perhaps matches TRBD1 (6 bases). V was pared by 2 bases and J by 2 bases, with 12 bases between. The CDR3 extends over 15 amino acids. Germline CDR1 reads MNHNY; CDR2 reads SVGAGI (reference sequence). The CDR3 DNA is TGTGCCAGCAGTTACGGGGGCGCCGAAAACTATGGCTACACCTTC. The encoded protein is CASSYGGAENYGYTF.

The sample holds one count of this clone. The V call is TRBV23-1, the J call TRBJ2-5; D may be TRBD1 (5 bases). Being an ORF, TRBV23-1 has a function that is uncertain. Trimming stripped 4 bases from V and 1 base from J, with 16 bases between. This CDR3 contains 16 residues. CDR3 sequence reads: CASSPRPPQGQETQYF. CDR3 coding DNA: TGCGCCAGCAGTCCCCGCCCCCCTCAGGGCCAAGAGACCCAGTACTTC.

This clone was detected only once. This rearrangement joins TRBV18 to TRBJ1-1; 9 nucleotides match TRBD1. The CDR3 runs to 15 residues. Per the germline V gene, CDR1 is KGHSH and CDR2 is LQKENI. After removal of 2 bases from V and 3 bases from J, the junction contained 4 bases not matched to a gene. In DNA, the CDR3 is TGTGCCAGCTCACCAACGGGACAGGGATACACTGAAGCTTTCTTT. Its protein product is CASSPTGQGYTEAFF.

This clone has only a few counts. The chain employs TRBV30 and TRBJ1-5, with 8 bases that match TRBD1. CDR3 length: 15 residues. J gave up 7 bases and V 1 base, and 9 bases lay outside the gene matches. Germline V gives CDR1 GTSNPN, CDR2 SVGIG (reference sequence). In DNA form, the CDR3 reads TGTGCCTGGAGTGGAGGACAGGGCTCGGGACAGCCCCAGCATTTT. Encoded protein: CAWSGGQGSGQPQHF.

The rearrangement links TRBV7-2 to TRBJ2-7; 10 nucleotides match TRBD1. Germline trimming cut 5 bases from V and 2 bases from J; bases unmatched to any gene: 3. Germline loops: CDR1 SGHTA, CDR2 FQGNSA. The CDR3 is 14 residues long. The CDR3 DNA sequence: TGTGCCAGCAGCCTCGGGACAGGGGCCTACGAGCAGTACTTC. Its protein product is CASSLGTGAYEQYF.

The J gene is TRBJ1-4, the V gene TRBV10-2, with D tentatively TRBD1 (6 bases). Germline-derived CDR1 and CDR2 are WSHSY and SAAADI. The CDR3 is 14 residues long. V lost 6 bases and J 0 bases, leaving 8 bases between the germline ends. The CDR3 sequence is CASRTGATNEKLFF. Written as DNA, the CDR3 is TGCGCCAGCAGGACAGGAGCAACTAATGAAAAACTGTTTTTT.